The T cell receptor beta chain described here comes from a study of blood T cell repertoires in COVID-19. Overall study: Whether acute or convalescent, the COVID-19 samples came from the United States, Italy and Spain. Sample material is recorded as cDNA or gDNA derived from T cells, B-cell-depleted T cells, or PBMCs.

Study processing details: Amplified reference gene primers provided the basis for estimating nucleated cell counts. Only in-frame clones appear in the TCRdb table, and some are missing; sequencing was by immunoSEQ multiplex PCR. Clone size and the V and J calls come from that table; the DNA yielded D and trimming. The sample holds around 250,000 clones, 85% to 90% seen once. J lost 3 bases, V lost 0 bases, and 5 bases had no gene match. Germline assignment: CDR1 SGDLS and CDR2 YYNGEE. This CDR3 is built from 15 residues. Participant reports of clinical history set cohort assignment. Sequenced material: PBMCs or T cells enriched from blood (not recorded which). This receptor was obtained from a woman in her twenties or thirties who had recovered from COVID-19. The V and J genes are TRBV9 and TRBJ1-2; TRBD1 matches at 7 bases. The CDR3, as DNA: TGTGCCAGCAGCGTAGCCGAGGGGGCGTACTATGGCTACACCTTC. The encoded protein is CASSVAEGAYYGYTF.